This paragraph covers one T cell receptor (beta chain) sequence. Its specificity is unknown. This sample is drawn from a study of OX40 agonist ivuxolimab in advanced cancers. Study-level points and caveats: Normalized expansion of T-cell clones was also low for some nonresponders.

The V and J ends lost 5 bases and 4 bases respectively, with 8 bases between them. Germline CDR1 and CDR2: SEHNR and FQNEAQ (reference sequence). CDR3 length equals 13 residues. This table comes from immunoSEQ multiplex PCR, and its TCRdb copy is limited to in-frame clones, with some not included. The sample shows approximately 70,000 clones, roughly 88% of them seen only once. This TCR came from an adult with an advanced solid tumor such as melanoma, head and neck, liver or kidney cancer. J is TRBJ2-2 and V is TRBV7-9; D remains unclear. The source material was CD4+ or CD8+ T cells sorted from blood, sampled in a trial of the OX40 agonist ivuxolimab. The DNA of the CDR3 is TGTGCCAGCAGCCCGAACCCCACCGGGGAGCTGTTTTTT. This sequence encodes CASSPNPTGELFF.